This is a list of T cell receptor beta chains from one sample in a study of T cells in Graves' hyperthyroidism and ophthalmopathy. Each CDR3 protein is one row after TCRdb ran MiXCR on the multiplex PCR reads. The table lists 350,000 to 450,000 distinct CDR3 sequences, 14% of them singletons. Sequenced input: blood. Receptor source: a woman aged 55-69 years with Graves' hyperthyroidism. Each CDR3 is given with its conserved first and last residue. A D gene is named only where the DNA matches it firmly. Only some rows state a clone size, as once, few, many or a class for expanded clones.

abundance: many
v_gene: TRBV29-1
j_gene: TRBJ2-3
d_gene: -
CDR3nt: TGCAGCGTTGACAGGACTAGCACAGATACGCAGTATTTT
CDR3aa: CSVDRTSTDTQYF

abundance: many
v_gene: TRBV6-2/TRBV6-3
j_gene: TRBJ1-2
d_gene: -
CDR3nt: TGTGCCAGCAGACAGGGTTTGAGCTACACCTTC
CDR3aa: CASRQGLSYTF

abundance: -
v_gene: TRBV20-1
j_gene: TRBJ1-1
d_gene: -
CDR3nt: TGCAGTGTCCAGTTCTACTCTAGGGAAGCTTTCTTT
CDR3aa: CSVQFYSREAFF

abundance: many
v_gene: TRBV7-6
j_gene: TRBJ2-3
d_gene: -
CDR3nt: TGTGCCAGCAGCTTAGCCGCGGGTTGGCGGTCTAGCACAGATACGCAGTATTTT
CDR3aa: CASSLAAGWRSSTDTQYF

abundance: -
v_gene: TRBV28
j_gene: TRBJ1-1
d_gene: -
CDR3nt: TGTGCCAGCAGCGCGGGGACTAAACGTGAAGCTTTCTTT
CDR3aa: CASSAGTKREAFF

abundance: many
v_gene: TRBV11-1
j_gene: TRBJ2-1
d_gene: -
CDR3nt: TGTGCCAGCAGCGCCTCGACAGACGAGCAGTTCTTC
CDR3aa: CASSASTDEQFF

abundance: many
v_gene: TRBV9
j_gene: TRBJ1-1
d_gene: TRBD1
CDR3nt: TGTGCCAGCAGCAAGACAGGGGGGAACACTGAAGCTTTCTTT
CDR3aa: CASSKTGGNTEAFF

abundance: few
v_gene: TRBV3-1
j_gene: TRBJ2-5
d_gene: TRBD2
CDR3nt: TGTGCCAGCAGCGATATACTAGCGGGCGCGTCGGGGACCCAGTACTTC
CDR3aa: CASSDILAGASGTQYF

abundance: once
v_gene: TRBV19
j_gene: TRBJ2-7
d_gene: -
CDR3nt: TGTGCCAGTAGTCGGGGACGGAGCTCCTACGAGCAGTACTTC
CDR3aa: CASSRGRSSYEQYF

abundance: many
v_gene: TRBV6-1
j_gene: TRBJ2-7
d_gene: TRBD1
CDR3nt: TGTGCCAGCAGCCCCCGGGACAGGGTCTACGAGCAGTACTTC
CDR3aa: CASSPRDRVYEQYF

abundance: -
v_gene: TRBV20-1
j_gene: TRBJ2-7
d_gene: -
CDR3nt: TGCAGTGCTAGAGACTACCGAACCTACGAGCAGTACTTC
CDR3aa: CSARDYRTYEQYF

abundance: many
v_gene: TRBV6-5
j_gene: TRBJ1-2
d_gene: TRBD1
CDR3nt: TGTGCCAGCAGTTACTCGTACAGGGGTTTGCATGGCTACACCTTC
CDR3aa: CASSYSYRGLHGYTF

abundance: many
v_gene: TRBV20-1
j_gene: TRBJ2-7
d_gene: -
CDR3nt: TGCAGTGCTAGAGATAGTGGCGGAACCTACGAGCAGTACTTC
CDR3aa: CSARDSGGTYEQYF

abundance: many
v_gene: TRBV7-3
j_gene: TRBJ1-1
d_gene: -
CDR3nt: TGTGCCAGCAGCTTACATAGTGGGGGTGAAGCTTTCTTT
CDR3aa: CASSLHSGGEAFF

abundance: -
v_gene: TRBV7-3
j_gene: TRBJ2-1
d_gene: TRBD2
CDR3nt: TGTGCCAGCGTCTCCGGGGGGTCGGGCTCCTACAATGAGCAGTTCTTC
CDR3aa: CASVSGGSGSYNEQFF

abundance: many
v_gene: TRBV12-3/TRBV12-4
j_gene: TRBJ2-5
d_gene: -
CDR3nt: TGTGCCAGCAGTTTGTCGGGGGGCGTAAACCAAGAGACCCAGTACTTC
CDR3aa: CASSLSGGVNQETQYF

abundance: many
v_gene: TRBV6-1
j_gene: TRBJ2-2
d_gene: TRBD2
CDR3nt: TGTGCCAGCAGCGGACTAGCGGGAGTCGGCGGGGAGCTGTTTTTT
CDR3aa: CASSGLAGVGGELFF

abundance: -
v_gene: TRBV20-1
j_gene: TRBJ2-5
d_gene: TRBD2
CDR3nt: TGCGGTGCCGGTCGTCCGGCGGCTAGCGGGATGTCGGAGGAGACCCAGTACTTC
CDR3aa: CGAGRPAASGMSEETQYF

abundance: few
v_gene: TRBV28
j_gene: TRBJ2-1
d_gene: TRBD1
CDR3nt: TGTGCCAGCAGAGAAGGGACAGTCTCCTACAATGAGCAGTTCTTC
CDR3aa: CASREGTVSYNEQFF

abundance: -
v_gene: TRBV19
j_gene: TRBJ2-7
d_gene: -
CDR3nt: TGTGCCAGTAGTATAGAAGGATTGGGCGGATCCTACGAGCAGTACTTC
CDR3aa: CASSIEGLGGSYEQYF

abundance: -
v_gene: TRBV4-1
j_gene: TRBJ1-1
d_gene: -
CDR3nt: TGCGCCAGCAGCCAAGATTTCTTTTGGACTGAAGCTTCCTTT
CDR3aa: CASSQDFFWTEASF

abundance: -
v_gene: TRBV5-1
j_gene: TRBJ2-5
d_gene: -
CDR3nt: TGCGCCAGCAGCCGGGACACTTCTCGGGGAGAGACCCAGTACTTC
CDR3aa: CASSRDTSRGETQYF

abundance: many
v_gene: TRBV12-3/TRBV12-4
j_gene: TRBJ1-1
d_gene: -
CDR3nt: TGTGCCAGCAGTTTCGGGTTCGGGGTGGGAACTGAAGCTTTCTTT
CDR3aa: CASSFGFGVGTEAFF

abundance: many
v_gene: TRBV6-2/TRBV6-3
j_gene: TRBJ2-7
d_gene: TRBD2
CDR3nt: TGTGCCAGCAGTTACTCTAGGACTAGCGGGAACGAGCAGTACTTC
CDR3aa: CASSYSRTSGNEQYF

abundance: -
v_gene: TRBV4-2
j_gene: TRBJ2-3
d_gene: TRBD2
CDR3nt: TGTGCCAGCAGCCAAGACCCGAGCGGGGGCGGCACAGATACGCAGTATTTT
CDR3aa: CASSQDPSGGGTDTQYF

abundance: -
v_gene: TRBV10-2
j_gene: TRBJ2-7
d_gene: TRBD2
CDR3nt: TGCGCCAGCAGGGCTAGCGGGAGAGGCGAGCAGTACTTC
CDR3aa: CASRASGRGEQYF

abundance: -
v_gene: TRBV3-1
j_gene: TRBJ2-1
d_gene: TRBD1
CDR3nt: TGTGCCAGCAGCCAGACAGGGAATGAGCAGTCCTTC
CDR3aa: CASSQTGNEQSF

abundance: many
v_gene: TRBV20-1
j_gene: TRBJ1-2
d_gene: TRBD1
CDR3nt: TGCAGTGCTAGAGAGGGGACAGGGACTAACTATGGCTACACCTTC
CDR3aa: CSAREGTGTNYGYTF

abundance: few
v_gene: TRBV5-1
j_gene: TRBJ2-7
d_gene: TRBD1
CDR3nt: TGCGCCAGCAGCGGATTGACAGGGAACTCCTACGAGCAGTACTTC
CDR3aa: CASSGLTGNSYEQYF

abundance: -
v_gene: TRBV10-3
j_gene: TRBJ1-1
d_gene: TRBD1
CDR3nt: TGTGCCATCAGTTCCCTAGACAGGGGAGCAGCTGAAGCTTTCTTT
CDR3aa: CAISSLDRGAAEAFF

abundance: few
v_gene: TRBV11-2
j_gene: TRBJ2-7
d_gene: -
CDR3nt: TGTGCCAGCAGAGGGGTTGGGGGGAGATCTCCCTACGAGCAGTACTTC
CDR3aa: CASRGVGGRSPYEQYF

abundance: many
v_gene: TRBV7-9
j_gene: TRBJ2-7
d_gene: TRBD1
CDR3nt: TGTGCCAGCAGCACGGGACAGACCTACGAGCAGTACTTC
CDR3aa: CASSTGQTYEQYF

abundance: many
v_gene: TRBV12-3/TRBV12-4
j_gene: TRBJ2-1
d_gene: TRBD2
CDR3nt: TGTGCCAGCAGTTTGGCCCGGACTAGGCTCGATGAGCAGTTCTTC
CDR3aa: CASSLARTRLDEQFF

abundance: many
v_gene: TRBV20-1
j_gene: TRBJ2-5
d_gene: TRBD2
CDR3nt: TGCAGTGCTATGGATAGCGGGAGTATAGAGACCCAGTACTTC
CDR3aa: CSAMDSGSIETQYF

abundance: many
v_gene: TRBV7-8
j_gene: TRBJ2-5
d_gene: TRBD1
CDR3nt: TGTGCCAGTTACCGGGACAGGGCTAAGTCAGGAGAGACCCAGTACTTC
CDR3aa: CASYRDRAKSGETQYF

abundance: many
v_gene: TRBV7-2
j_gene: TRBJ1-5
d_gene: -
CDR3nt: TGTGCCAGCAGCCTAGAGAACGGGGGTAGTCAGCCCCAGCATTTT
CDR3aa: CASSLENGGSQPQHF

abundance: many
v_gene: TRBV12-5
j_gene: TRBJ2-1
d_gene: TRBD2
CDR3nt: TGTGCTAGTGGCCGGACTAGCGGGAGCTACAATGAGCAGTTCTTC
CDR3aa: CASGRTSGSYNEQFF

abundance: many
v_gene: TRBV28
j_gene: TRBJ1-4
d_gene: -
CDR3nt: TGTGCCAGCAGTTTAGGGTCTGCGGGGAATAATGAAAAACTGTTTTTT
CDR3aa: CASSLGSAGNNEKLFF

abundance: few
v_gene: TRBV7-9
j_gene: TRBJ1-2
d_gene: -
CDR3nt: TGTGCCAGCAGCCAGGACATTTATGGCTACACCTTC
CDR3aa: CASSQDIYGYTF

abundance: few
v_gene: TRBV3-1
j_gene: TRBJ2-2
d_gene: TRBD2
CDR3nt: TGTGCCAGCAGCCGCGGGACTAGCGGGAACACCGGGGAGCTGTTTTTT
CDR3aa: CASSRGTSGNTGELFF

abundance: -
v_gene: TRBV5-1
j_gene: TRBJ2-3
d_gene: -
CDR3nt: TGCGCCAGCAGCCGAGGGACGCAGGGAGGTTCAGATACGCAGTATTTT
CDR3aa: CASSRGTQGGSDTQYF

abundance: once
v_gene: TRBV4-2
j_gene: TRBJ1-2
d_gene: -
CDR3nt: TGTGCCAGCAGCCAAGTGGAGGGAACGGACGGATATGGCTACACCTTC
CDR3aa: CASSQVEGTDGYGYTF

abundance: few
v_gene: TRBV28
j_gene: TRBJ1-2
d_gene: -
CDR3nt: TGTGCCAGCAGCCCCAACGACAGCGCTGGCTATGGCTACACCTTC
CDR3aa: CASSPNDSAGYGYTF

abundance: -
v_gene: TRBV7-9
j_gene: TRBJ2-6
d_gene: -
CDR3nt: TGCGCCAGCAGCCAAGATGCCAGCTCTGGGGCCAACGTCCTGACTTTC
CDR3aa: CASSQDASSGANVLTF

abundance: many
v_gene: TRBV12-3/TRBV12-4
j_gene: TRBJ2-3
d_gene: -
CDR3nt: TGTGCCAGCAGGGTGACTGCGACAGATACGCAGTATTTT
CDR3aa: CASRVTATDTQYF

abundance: many
v_gene: TRBV7-9
j_gene: TRBJ1-1
d_gene: -
CDR3nt: TGTGCCAGCGGGGGTGAAGCTTTCTTT
CDR3aa: CASGGEAFF